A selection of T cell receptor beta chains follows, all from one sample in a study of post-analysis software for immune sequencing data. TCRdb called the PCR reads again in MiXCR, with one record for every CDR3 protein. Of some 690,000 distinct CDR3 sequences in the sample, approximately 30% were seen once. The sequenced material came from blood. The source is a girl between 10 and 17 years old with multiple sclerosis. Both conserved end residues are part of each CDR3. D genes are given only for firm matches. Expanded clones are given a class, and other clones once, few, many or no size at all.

CASSQESYQGQPQHF	TGCGCCAGCAGCCAAGAATCTTATCAGGGTCAGCCCCAGCATTTT	few	TRBV4-1	TRBJ1-5	.
CASSPSTSGNSRQYF	TGTGCCAGCAGTCCTTCGACTAGCGGTAATTCTCGGCAGTACTTC	.	TRBV6-2/TRBV6-3	TRBJ2-7	TRBD2
CSARPTGRETQYF	TGCAGTGCTCGCCCCACCGGGAGGGAGACCCAGTACTTC	few	TRBV20-1	TRBJ2-5	TRBD2
CASRQQGTYEQYF	TGTGCCAGCAGGCAACAGGGTACCTACGAGCAGTACTTC	few	TRBV27	TRBJ2-7	.
CASSLAGGQDTQYF	TGTGCCAGCAGCTTAGCGGGAGGGCAGGATACGCAGTATTTT	few	TRBV7-9	TRBJ2-3	TRBD2
CAGEQTQYF	TGTGCCGGGGAACAGACCCAGTACTTC	.	TRBV7-9	TRBJ2-5	.
CSGRLVNEQYF	TGCAGTGGACGACTAGTCAATGAGCAGTACTTC	.	TRBV20-1	TRBJ2-7	.
CASSLVLMVLGDTQYF	TGTGCCAGCAGCTTAGTGCTGATGGTTTTGGGAGATACGCAGTATTTT	.	TRBV7-2	TRBJ2-3	.
CASSYGGPSSYNEQFF	TGTGCCAGCAGTTACGGCGGCCCGAGCTCCTACAATGAGCAGTTCTTC	.	TRBV6-5	TRBJ2-1	.
CASSLAGDATQYF	TGTGCCAGCAGCTTGGCCGGGGACGCGACCCAGTACTTC	.	TRBV5-5	TRBJ2-5	.
CASSLGLLTGRISGANVLTF	TGTGCCAGCAGCTTAGGCCTTCTGACAGGGAGAATCTCTGGGGCCAACGTCCTGACTTTC	.	TRBV7-9	TRBJ2-6	TRBD1
CATSMPGEETQYF	TGTGCCACCAGCATGCCTGGGGAAGAGACCCAGTACTTC	.	TRBV15	TRBJ2-5	.
CASSFRLEVAETQYF	TGTGCCAGCAGTTTTCGGCTAGAGGTGGCGGAGACCCAGTACTTC	few	TRBV28	TRBJ2-5	.
CASSPSGVGLADRPPTDTQYF	TGTGCCAGCAGTCCCAGCGGGGTGGGGCTAGCGGACCGACCCCCCACAGATACGCAGTATTTT	few	TRBV12-3/TRBV12-4	TRBJ2-3	TRBD2
CSAPGLAAYEQYF	TGCAGTGCTCCCGGACTAGCGGCCTACGAGCAGTACTTC	few	TRBV20-1	TRBJ2-7	TRBD2
CASSLGAEDTQYF	TGTGCCAGCAGCTTAGGAGCTGAAGATACGCAGTATTTT	many	TRBV11-3	TRBJ2-3	.
CASSQRTSSEQFF	TGTGCCAGCAGTCAAAGGACTAGCTCAGAGCAGTTCTTC	.	TRBV6-2/TRBV6-3	TRBJ2-1	TRBD2
CAISGTTTYEQYF	TGTGCCATCTCAGGGACTACCACCTACGAGCAGTACTTC	.	TRBV10-3	TRBJ2-7	TRBD2
CASSQGGTSNSPLHF	TGTGCCAGCAGCCAAGGCGGGACAAGTAATTCACCCCTCCACTTT	.	TRBV3-1	TRBJ1-6	.
CASSLAQGTQYF	TGTGCCAGCAGCTTAGCTCAGGGGACCCAGTACTTC	.	TRBV7-2	TRBJ2-5	.
CASSQAGTGGKQFF	TGCGCCAGCAGCCAAGCTGGGACAGGGGGCAAGCAGTTCTTC	.	TRBV4-3	TRBJ2-1	TRBD1
CASSWTGRVHGQYF	TGTGCCAGCAGCTGGACAGGACGGGTCCACGGGCAGTACTTC	few	TRBV5-5	TRBJ2-4	TRBD1
CSAIAGDTSTDTRYF	TGCAGTGCCATAGCGGGGGATACTAGTACAGATACGCGGTATTTT	.	TRBV20-1	TRBJ2-3	TRBD2
CSVGTTLYEQYF	TGCAGCGTCGGGACTACACTCTACGAGCAGTACTTC	few	TRBV29-1	TRBJ2-7	TRBD2
CASTDVGNYGYTF	TGTGCCAGCACCGACGTGGGAAACTATGGCTACACCTTC	few	TRBV6-2/TRBV6-3	TRBJ1-2	.
CASSVGLAGAEGEQYF	TGTGCCAGCAGCGTAGGACTAGCGGGAGCGGAGGGCGAGCAGTACTTC	few	TRBV9	TRBJ2-7	TRBD2
CSARGPTGLYEQYF	TGCAGTGCTAGGGGCCCCACCGGGCTCTACGAGCAGTACTTC	.	TRBV20-1	TRBJ2-7	.
CASSMDLSGANVLTF	TGTGCCAGCTCAATGGACTTGTCGGGGGCCAACGTCCTGACTTTC	few	TRBV27	TRBJ2-6	.
CASTAGILETQYF	TGTGCCAGCACGGCAGGGATCCTGGAGACCCAGTACTTC	few	TRBV28	TRBJ2-5	.
CASSFSGTVNTEAFF	TGTGCCAGCAGCTTTTCCGGGACGGTGAACACTGAAGCTTTCTTT	.	TRBV11-2	TRBJ1-1	.
CASSLKDRGGNSPLHF	TGCGCCAGCAGCTTGAAGGACAGGGGAGGTAATTCACCCCTCCACTTT	.	TRBV5-1	TRBJ1-6	TRBD1
CASSSPDWYQETQYF	TGTGCCAGCAGCTCCCCGGACTGGTACCAAGAGACCCAGTACTTC	few	TRBV6-6	TRBJ2-5	.
CSVDIGSPVSPQAFF	TGCAGCGTTGATATTGGGAGCCCAGTGTCACCCCAAGCTTTCTTT	.	TRBV29-1	TRBJ1-1	.
CANKEQLKGARSYEQYF	TGCGCCAACAAGGAACAACTAAAAGGGGCCCGCTCCTACGAGCAGTACTTC	.	TRBV5-1	TRBJ2-7	.
CSAKQAGLQNSPLHF	TGCAGTGCTAAGCAAGCAGGGTTGCAAAATTCACCCCTCCACTTT	few	TRBV20-1	TRBJ1-6	.
CASSSDRVETQYF	TGTGCCAGCAGTTCAGACAGGGTGGAGACCCAGTACTTC	few	TRBV25-1	TRBJ2-5	TRBD1
CSAPGLAVVYNEQFF	TGCAGTGCCCCCGGCCTAGCGGTCGTGTACAATGAGCAGTTCTTC	.	TRBV20-1	TRBJ2-1	TRBD2
CASSLGLARVGQETQYF	TGTGCCAGCAGCTTAGGACTAGCGAGAGTTGGGCAAGAGACCCAGTACTTC	.	TRBV9	TRBJ2-5	TRBD2
CAGRRGSRYEQYF	TGTGCCGGCAGGCGGGGGAGCCGCTACGAGCAGTACTTC	.	TRBV6-2/TRBV6-3	TRBJ2-7	TRBD2
CASSRGPSVATQYF	TGCGCCAGCAGCAGGGGGCCTTCTGTAGCTACGCAGTATTTT	.	TRBV5-1	TRBJ2-3	TRBD1
CASSGPRGIQYF	TGTGCCAGCAGTGGGCCCCGTGGGATTCAGTACTTC	.	TRBV5-6	TRBJ2-4	.
CSVLWGPGELFF	TGCAGCGTTCTATGGGGACCCGGGGAGCTGTTTTTT	.	TRBV29-1	TRBJ2-2	.
CAIKVGTGGPNEKLFF	TGTGCCATCAAGGTGGGGACAGGGGGCCCTAATGAAAAACTGTTTTTT	.	TRBV10-3	TRBJ1-4	TRBD1
CASSRQGDSPLHF	TGTGCCAGCAGCCGACAGGGAGATTCACCCCTCCACTTT	many	TRBV27	TRBJ1-6	TRBD1
CASSQDRGIETQYF	TGCGCCAGCAGCCAAGATCGGGGGATAGAGACCCAGTACTTC	.	TRBV4-1	TRBJ2-5	.
CASVNRMGSTEAFF	TGTGCCAGCGTTAACAGGATGGGGAGCACTGAAGCTTTCTTT	few	TRBV2	TRBJ1-1	.
CASSDGRNSPLHF	TGTGCCAGCTCTGACGGTAGAAATTCACCCCTCCACTTT	.	TRBV7-9	TRBJ1-6	.
CASRQGPNGYTF	TGTGCCAGCAGACAGGGACCTAATGGCTACACCTTC	.	TRBV6-2/TRBV6-3	TRBJ1-2	.
CASSLVRNRGRDYEQYF	TGTGCCAGCAGCTTAGTAAGGAACAGGGGGCGTGATTACGAGCAGTACTTC	few	TRBV11-2	TRBJ2-7	TRBD1